This TCR beta chain stems from a study of blood T cell repertoires in COVID-19. Study summary: Spain, Italy and the United States supplied samples that represented acute and convalescent COVID-19.

The CDR3 extends over 14 amino acids. Trimming took off 3 bases at V and 5 bases at J, with 11 bases between the two ends. The germline CDR1 and CDR2 sequences are SEHNR and FQNEAQ (reference sequence). Methods used by the authors: How many nucleated cells were present was estimated from reference gene primer amplification. Using immunoSEQ multiplex PCR, the repertoire was profiled, and TCRdb retains in-frame clones only, with some absent. The V and J calls and clone size were taken over from that table, and D and trimming were inferred from the DNA. The repertoire has 350,000 to 400,000 clones, more than 70% of them found once; the top ten carry more than 1%. Participant ages covered roughly 18 to 90 years across 25 or so US areas. What the recovered Cohort 3 donors had was two negative PCRs, clearance, or symptom resolution.

This rearrangement joins TRBV7-9 to TRBJ1-5; D perhaps matches TRBD1 (6 bases). The sample was PBMCs or T cells enriched from blood (not recorded which). This TCR derives from a woman aged 18-35 years who had recovered from COVID-19. The CDR3 protein is CASSFNRDDQPQHF. The DNA for the CDR3 is TGTGCCAGCAGCTTTAACAGGGACGATCAGCCCCAGCATTTT.